This entry is about one TCR beta chain. As yet, its antigen is unknown. The entry originates in a study of shared clonotypes between healthy human individuals. The study's findings and limits: Few donors restricted represented genetic and exposure-history diversity.

It was at deep level that the assay was run. The repertoire was sequenced with immunoSEQ multiplex PCR; TCRdb's copy has only in-frame clones and lacks some. The repertoire includes approximately 530,000 clones, 96% of them detected once, and 0.06% sits in the top ten. V gave up 3 bases and J gave up 8 bases, with 11 bases separating them. The CDR3 is made up of 13 amino acids. CDR1 is MDHEN and CDR2 is SYDVKM in the germline V gene. The genes are TRBV28 and TRBJ2-1; D gene ambiguous. This TCR was sampled from a woman aged 30 to 39 in good health. The sequencing input was naive CD4+ T cells sorted from blood. The subset denotes: CD45RA+ positively selected. CDR3 bases: TGTGCCAGCAGTTTCCTGCGCTTGGATGAGCAGTTCTTC. This translates into CASSFLRLDEQFF.